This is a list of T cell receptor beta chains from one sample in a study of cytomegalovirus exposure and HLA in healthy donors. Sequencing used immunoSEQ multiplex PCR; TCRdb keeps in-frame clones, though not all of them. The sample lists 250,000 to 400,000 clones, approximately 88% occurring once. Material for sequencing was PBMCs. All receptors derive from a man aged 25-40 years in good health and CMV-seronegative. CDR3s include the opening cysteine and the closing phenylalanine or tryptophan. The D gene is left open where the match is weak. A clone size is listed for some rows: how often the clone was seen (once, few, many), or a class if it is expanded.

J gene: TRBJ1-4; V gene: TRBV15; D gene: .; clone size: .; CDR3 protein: CATSRAGVRNEKLFF; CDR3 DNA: TGTGCCACCAGCAGAGCGGGGGTAAGAAATGAAAAACTGTTTTTT
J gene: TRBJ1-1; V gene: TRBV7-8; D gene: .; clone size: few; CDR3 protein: CASSAWTVLTEAFF; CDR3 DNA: TGTGCCAGCAGCGCCTGGACAGTACTCACTGAAGCTTTCTTT
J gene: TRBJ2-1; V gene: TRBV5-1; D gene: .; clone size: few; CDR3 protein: CASSSGQIYNEQFF; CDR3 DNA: TGCGCCAGCAGTTCGGGACAAATTTACAATGAGCAGTTCTTC
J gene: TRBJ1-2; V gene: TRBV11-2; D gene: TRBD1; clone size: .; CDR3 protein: CASSPGGDYGYTF; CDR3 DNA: TGTGCCAGCAGCCCAGGGGGCGACTATGGCTACACCTTC
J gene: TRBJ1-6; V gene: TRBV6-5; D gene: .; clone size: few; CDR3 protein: CASSSGNSPLHF; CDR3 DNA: TGTGCCAGCAGTTCAGGGAATTCACCCCTCCACTTT
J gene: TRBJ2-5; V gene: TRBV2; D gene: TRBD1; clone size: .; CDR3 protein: CASSGQGVSQETQYF; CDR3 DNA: TGTGCCAGCAGTGGACAGGGGGTCTCCCAAGAGACCCAGTACTTC
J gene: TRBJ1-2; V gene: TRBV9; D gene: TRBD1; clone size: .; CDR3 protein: CASSVVGGTASRAYGYTF; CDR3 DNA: TGTGCCAGCAGCGTAGTTGGGGGGACAGCTTCGCGGGCTTATGGCTACACCTTC
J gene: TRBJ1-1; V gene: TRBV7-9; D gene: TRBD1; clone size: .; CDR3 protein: CAQGGIQGAGTEAFF; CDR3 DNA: TGTGCCCAGGGAGGAATACAGGGGGCAGGTACTGAAGCTTTCTTT
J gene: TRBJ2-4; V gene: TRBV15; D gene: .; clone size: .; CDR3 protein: CATSTGGAGNIQYF; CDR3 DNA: TGTGCCACCAGCACTGGCGGGGCGGGAAACATTCAGTACTTC
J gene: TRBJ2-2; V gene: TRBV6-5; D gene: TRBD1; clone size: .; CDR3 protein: CASRTGWGNTGELFF; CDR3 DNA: TGTGCCAGCAGGACAGGGTGGGGGAACACCGGGGAGCTGTTTTTT
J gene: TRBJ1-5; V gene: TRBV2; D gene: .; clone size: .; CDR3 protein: CASSATLSNQPQHF; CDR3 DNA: TGTGCCAGCAGTGCGACTCTTAGCAATCAGCCCCAGCATTTT
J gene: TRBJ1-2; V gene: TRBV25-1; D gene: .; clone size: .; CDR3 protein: CASSGRGGKRKNYGYTF; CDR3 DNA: TGTGCCAGCAGTGGGCGTGGAGGGAAAAGGAAAAACTATGGCTACACCTTC
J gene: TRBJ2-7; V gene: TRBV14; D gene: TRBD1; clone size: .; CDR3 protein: CASSQEIGRGYEQYF; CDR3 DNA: TGTGCCAGCAGCCAAGAAATCGGCAGGGGGTACGAGCAGTACTTC
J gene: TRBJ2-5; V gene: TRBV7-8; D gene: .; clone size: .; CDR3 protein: CASSLMGAQETQYF; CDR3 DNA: TGTGCCAGCAGCCTGATGGGGGCTCAAGAGACCCAGTACTTC
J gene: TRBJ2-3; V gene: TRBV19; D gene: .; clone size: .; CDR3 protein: CASSGQGVGLPTDTQYF; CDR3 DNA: TGTGCCAGTAGTGGCCAAGGGGTAGGTTTACCCACAGATACGCAGTATTTT
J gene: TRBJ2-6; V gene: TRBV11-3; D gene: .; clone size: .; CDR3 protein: CASSPAGANVLTF; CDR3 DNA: TGTGCCAGCAGCCCGGCTGGGGCCAACGTCCTGACTTTC
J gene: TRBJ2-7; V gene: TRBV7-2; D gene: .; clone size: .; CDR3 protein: CASSRDSTYEQYF; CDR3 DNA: TGTGCCAGCAGTAGGGACTCCACCTACGAGCAGTACTTC
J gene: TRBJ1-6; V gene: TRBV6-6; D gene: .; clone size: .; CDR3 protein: CASSYSGLNSPLHF; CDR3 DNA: TGTGCCAGCAGTTACTCGGGACTTAATTCACCCCTCCACTTT
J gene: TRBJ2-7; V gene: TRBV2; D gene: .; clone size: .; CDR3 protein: CASSQEGGEQYF; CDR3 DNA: TGTGCCAGCTCTCAGGAGGGAGGCGAGCAGTACTTC
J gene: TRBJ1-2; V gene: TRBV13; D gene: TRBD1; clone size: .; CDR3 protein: CASDYQGAGSLYGYTF; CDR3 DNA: TGTGCCAGCGACTACCAGGGGGCTGGGTCATTGTATGGCTACACCTTC
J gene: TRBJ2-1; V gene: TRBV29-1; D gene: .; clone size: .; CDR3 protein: CSVETAVSYNEQFF; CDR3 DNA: TGCAGCGTTGAAACGGCGGTCTCCTACAATGAGCAGTTCTTC
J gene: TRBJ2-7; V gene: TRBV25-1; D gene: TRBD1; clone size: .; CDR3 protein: CASSPGQGLSYEQYF; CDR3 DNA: TGTGCCAGCAGCCCTGGACAGGGATTGTCCTACGAGCAGTACTTC
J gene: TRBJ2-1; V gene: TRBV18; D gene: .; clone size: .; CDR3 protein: CASSPAMAPPYNEQFF; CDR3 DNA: TGTGCCAGCTCACCCGCCATGGCCCCTCCCTACAATGAGCAGTTCTTC
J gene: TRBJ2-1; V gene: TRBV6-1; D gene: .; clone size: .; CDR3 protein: CASSEGAPYNEQFF; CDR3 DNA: TGTGCCAGCAGTGAGGGGGCCCCCTACAATGAGCAGTTCTTC
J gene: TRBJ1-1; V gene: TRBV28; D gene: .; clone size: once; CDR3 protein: CASSHDRNTEAFF; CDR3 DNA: TGTGCCAGCAGCCACGACAGGAACACTGAAGCTTTCTTT
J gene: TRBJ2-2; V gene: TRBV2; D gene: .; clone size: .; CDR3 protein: CASSDDPTETTNTGELFF; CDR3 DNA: TGTGCCAGCAGTGATGATCCGACAGAGACCACGAACACCGGGGAGCTGTTTTTT
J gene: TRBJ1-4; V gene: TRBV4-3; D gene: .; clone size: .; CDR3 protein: CASSQGTTRGDEKLFF; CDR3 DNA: TGCGCCAGCAGCCAAGGAACCACTCGGGGAGATGAAAAACTGTTTTTT
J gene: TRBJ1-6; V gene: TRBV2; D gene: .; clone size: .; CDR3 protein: CASKDSNSPLHF; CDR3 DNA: TGTGCCAGCAAGGACAGTAATTCACCCCTCCACTTT
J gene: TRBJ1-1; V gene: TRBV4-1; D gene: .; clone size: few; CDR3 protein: CASSQEWDKNTEAFF; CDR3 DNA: TGCGCCAGCAGCCAAGAATGGGACAAGAACACTGAAGCTTTCTTT
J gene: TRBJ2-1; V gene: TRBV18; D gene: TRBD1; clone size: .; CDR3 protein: CASSPYSAGGGSYNEQFF; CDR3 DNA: TGTGCCAGCTCACCTTACTCGGCAGGGGGCGGGTCCTACAATGAGCAGTTCTTC
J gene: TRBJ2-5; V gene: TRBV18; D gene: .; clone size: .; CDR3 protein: CASSPGGETQYF; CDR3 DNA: TGTGCCAGCTCACCAGGCGGAGAGACCCAGTACTTC
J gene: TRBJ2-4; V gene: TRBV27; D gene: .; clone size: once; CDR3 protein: CASYSGDSKNIQYF; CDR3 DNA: TGTGCCAGCTATTCGGGGGACAGCAAAAACATTCAGTACTTC
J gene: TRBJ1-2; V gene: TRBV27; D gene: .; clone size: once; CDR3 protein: CASGRLDRLYGYTF; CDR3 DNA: TGTGCCAGCGGAAGGTTGGACAGACTATACGGCTACACCTTC
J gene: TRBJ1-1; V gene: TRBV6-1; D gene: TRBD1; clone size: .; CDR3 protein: CASSEIQGAWAEAFF; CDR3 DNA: TGTGCCAGCAGTGAAATACAGGGGGCCTGGGCTGAAGCTTTCTTT
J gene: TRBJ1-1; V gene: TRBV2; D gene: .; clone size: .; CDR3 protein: CASSVGVKGTEAFF; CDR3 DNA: TGTGCCAGCAGTGTAGGGGTCAAGGGCACTGAAGCTTTCTTT
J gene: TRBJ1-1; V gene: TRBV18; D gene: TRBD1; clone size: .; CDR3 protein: CASSLGQAMNTEAFF; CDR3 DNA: TGTGCCAGCTCACTCGGACAGGCCATGAACACTGAAGCTTTCTTT
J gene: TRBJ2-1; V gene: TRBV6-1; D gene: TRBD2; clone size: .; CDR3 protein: CASSEGEAGGSYNEQFF; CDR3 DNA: TGTGCCAGCAGTGAGGGTGAGGCGGGGGGCTCCTACAATGAGCAGTTCTTC